Shown below are 31 T cell receptor beta chains from a single sample sequenced in a study of shared clonotypes between healthy human individuals. Method: immunoSEQ multiplex PCR; TCRdb's copy keeps in-frame clones and lacks some. This sample has just over 2,000,000 clones, with roughly 94% found just once. Sequenced input: naive CD4+ T cells sorted from blood. Subset meaning: CD45RA+ positively selected. The receptors originated from a man aged 18-30 years in good health.

The chain recombines TRBV4-1 with TRBJ2-7; D gene ambiguous. Looked up from germline, CDR1 is MGHRA and CDR2 is YSYEKL. The CDR3 has 15 residues. V was cut by 0 bases and J by 1 base, with 10 bases left in between. In nucleotides, the CDR3 is TGCGCCAGCAGCCAAGATCCATGGGGTTCCTACGAGCAGTACTTC. Protein product: CASSQDPWGSYEQYF.

The chain has TRBV18 and TRBJ2-3; D is possibly TRBD2 (6 bases). Trimming shortened V by 3 bases and J by 1 base, and 8 bases separated the two germline ends. The CDR3 is 14 amino acids. Germline V lookup: CDR1 KGHSH, CDR2 LQKENI. CDR3 sequence reads: CASSPGLGTDTQYF. The CDR3 nucleotides are TGTGCCAGCTCACCGGGACTTGGCACAGATACGCAGTATTTT.

The chain carries TRBV7-2 and TRBJ2-7, with 8 bases aligning to TRBD1. CDR1 and CDR2 from the germline V gene are SGHTA and FQGNSA. CDR3 size: 15 residues. Trimming at V came to 0 bases and at J to 3 bases, leaving 4 bases not matched to a gene. The CDR3 bases are TGTGCCAGCAGCTTAGCGGGACAGGTTCTCTACGAGCAGTACTTC. It specifies CASSLAGQVLYEQYF. Full variable domain (remainder filled in from reference TRBV7-2 and TRBJ2-7): GAGVSQSPSNKVTEKGKDVELRCDPISGHTALYWYRQSLGQGLEFLIYFQGNSAPDKSGLPSDRFSAERTGGSVSTLTIQRTQQEDSAVYLCASSLAGQVLYEQYFGPGTRLTVT.

The gene calls are TRBV9 and TRBJ2-3; 11 nucleotides agree with TRBD1. Germline assignment: CDR1 SGDLS and CDR2 YYNGEE. This CDR3 has 18 amino acids. The ends lost 0 bases at V and 6 bases at J; junction bases unmatched: 12. The CDR3 bases are TGTGCCAGCAGCGTAGAGGCCGGACAGGGGGCTCTGGGGGATACGCAGTATTTT. It translates to CASSVEAGQGALGDTQYF.

On this clone itself: A much larger clone lies a single base off, so this may be a read error. The CDR3 end shows no conserved phenylalanine or tryptophan, and so a read error is likely. V usage is TRBV30 and J usage is TRBJ1-2; tentatively, D is TRBD1 (5 bases). V gave up 2 bases and J gave up 5 bases, with 12 bases separating them. The CDR3 is 13 residues long. CDR1 is GTSNPN and CDR2 is SVGIG in the germline V gene (reference sequence). The CDR3 DNA reads as TGTGCCTGGAGTCCGCAGGGAGATTATGGCTACACCATC. This codes for CAWSPQGDYGYTI.

The chain employs TRBV5-5 and TRBJ2-7; maybe TRBD1 (6 bases). V was trimmed by 7 bases and J by 7 bases, leaving 24 bases between them. This CDR3 has 15 residues. CDR1 SGHKS and CDR2 YYEKEE come from the germline V gene (reference sequence). The CDR3 region has the DNA TGTGCCAGCCTTCTAAGGGGTGGGACATTGGGGGAGCAGTACTTC. Translation: CASLLRGGTLGEQYF.

The chain couples TRBV5-4 to TRBJ1-1; D uncertain. The germline CDR1 and CDR2 sequences are SGHNT and YYREEE (reference sequence). This CDR3 contains 13 residues. Trimming shortened V by 4 bases and J by 3 bases, and 10 bases separated the two germline ends. DNA for the CDR3: TGTGCCAGCAGCCCCAACACGGACACTGAAGCTTTCTTT. Translated: CASSPNTDTEAFF. Combining the CDR3 with reference TRBV5-4 and TRBJ1-1 gives the whole variable domain ETGVTQSPTHLIKTRGQQVTLRCSSQSGHNTVSWYQQALGQGPQFIFQYYREEENGRGNFPPRFSGLQFPNYSSELNVNALELDDSALYLCASSPNTDTEAFFGQGTRLTVV.

The chain is built from TRBV28 and TRBJ2-7; no clear D gene. Per germline, CDR1 MDHEN and CDR2 SYDVKM. This CDR3 region has 14 residues. The V and J ends lost 5 bases and 0 bases respectively, with 11 bases between them. CDR3 sequence reads: CASSTPVLSYEQYF. CDR3 nucleotide sequence: TGTGCCAGCAGTACCCCGGTTCTCTCCTACGAGCAGTACTTC.

This clone was detected once. The CDR3 reads CAIRGSGTGMTEAFF. As DNA, the CDR3 is TGTGCCATCAGGGGATCCGGGACAGGGATGACTGAAGCTTTCTTT. The V call is TRBV10-3, the J call TRBJ1-1; the match to TRBD1 covers 9 bases. CDR1 ENHRY and CDR2 SYGVKD come from the germline V gene. The length of the CDR3 is 15 residues. The J segment lost 5 bases and the V segment lost 6 bases, leaving 10 bases of the junction unmatched.

The chain recombines TRBV12-5 with TRBJ2-5; no reliable D call. Between the trimmed V and J ends, which lost 1 base and 8 bases, there was a span of 17 bases. The length of the CDR3 is 15 residues. The germline V gene encodes CDR1 LGHNT and CDR2 FRNRAP. The CDR3 DNA sequence: TGTGCTAGTGGTTTGGCAGCCGGGCCCCGACACACCCAGTACTTC. It specifies CASGLAAGPRHTQYF. The full variable domain, completed using reference TRBV12-5 and TRBJ2-5, is DARVTQTPRHKVTEMGQEVTMRCQPILGHNTVFWYRQTMMQGLELLAYFRNRAPLDDSGMPKDRFSAEMPDATLATLKIQPSEPRDSAVYFCASGLAAGPRHTQYFGPGTRLLVL.

This chain uses TRBV10-2 with TRBJ2-7; 9 bases match TRBD2. Germline V lookup: CDR1 WSHSY, CDR2 SAAADI. The CDR3 loop spans 13 amino acids. Unmatched junction bases numbered 1, after V lost 7 bases and J lost 0 bases. The DNA for the CDR3 is TGCGCCAGCAATAGCGGGAGCTCCTACGAGCAGTACTTC. Protein sequence: CASNSGSSYEQYF.

This rearrangement joins TRBV6-7 to TRBJ2-7, with D possibly being TRBD2 (5 bases). TRBV6-7 is identified as an open reading frame with a role that is uncertain. Trimming removed 4 bases from V and 0 bases from J, with 10 bases in between. There are 14 residues in the CDR3. CDR3 residues: CASSSAGSSYEQYF. CDR3 nucleotides: TGTGCCAGCAGTTCGGCGGGTAGCTCCTACGAGCAGTACTTC.

The rearrangement uses TRBV7-9 and TRBJ1-1; D is possibly TRBD1 (6 bases). Germline assignment: CDR1 SEHNR and CDR2 FQNEAQ (reference sequence). CDR3 length equals 16 residues. V lost 5 bases to trimming and J lost 3 bases, with 19 bases between them. The CDR3 DNA reads TGTGCCAGCAGCCGAACAGGGAGCGGACGAGACACTGAAGCTTTCTTT. This gives the protein CASSRTGSGRDTEAFF.

The chain has TRBV5-1 and TRBJ2-1, with 8 bases matching TRBD2. After removal of 3 bases from V and 0 bases from J, the junction contained 5 bases not matched to a gene. Germline V gene lookup returns CDR1 SGHRS and CDR2 YFSETQ. The length of the CDR3 is 16 residues. The CDR3 coding sequence is TGCGCCAGCAGCTCCGGGGGGGCGAGCTCCTACAATGAGCAGTTCTTC. Amino acid sequence: CASSSGGASSYNEQFF.

V and J are TRBV7-3 and TRBJ2-1, with 11 bases lining up with TRBD2. The CDR3 spans 15 residues. With 5 bases clipped from V and 8 bases from J, the junction kept 8 bases outside the gene matches. CDR1 SGHTA and CDR2 FQGTGA come from the germline V gene. Here the CDR3 reads CASSPNSGGVHEQFF. In DNA, the CDR3 is TGTGCCAGCAGCCCCAATAGCGGGGGGGTACATGAGCAGTTCTTC.

The V call is TRBV30, the J call TRBJ1-2; D is unclear. CDR3 length: 14 residues. The germline CDR1 and CDR2 sequences are GTSNPN and SVGIG (reference sequence). With 4 bases removed from V and 4 bases from J, the gap between germline ends came to 16 bases. The DNA for the CDR3 is TGTGCCTGGACCGCCTCCGGGCAAGGCTATGGCTACACCTTC. The encoded protein is CAWTASGQGYGYTF.

J is TRBJ2-7 and V is TRBV6-5; TRBD2 is a possible D gene (6 bases). V lost 4 bases and J 8 bases, leaving 15 bases between the germline ends. The CDR3 runs to 13 residues. CDR1 MNHEY and CDR2 SVGAGI come from the germline V gene. The CDR3, as DNA: TGTGCCAGCAGTTCACACCCCGGGGGTAAGCAGTACTTC. Translating it yields CASSSHPGGKQYF.

This rearrangement joins TRBV12-5 to TRBJ1-3, with D maybe TRBD1 (5 bases). In germline, CDR1 is LGHNT, CDR2 FRNRAP. This CDR3 is 12 amino acids long. Trimming removed 6 bases from V and 4 bases from J, with 7 bases in between. In nucleotides, the CDR3 is TGTGCTAGTGGGACAGAGGGAAACACCATATATTTT. Protein product: CASGTEGNTIYF. The complete variable domain, with remaining parts taken from reference TRBV12-5 and TRBJ1-3, reads DARVTQTPRHKVTEMGQEVTMRCQPILGHNTVFWYRQTMMQGLELLAYFRNRAPLDDSGMPKDRFSAEMPDATLATLKIQPSEPRDSAVYFCASGTEGNTIYFGEGSWLTVV.

This sequence joins TRBV7-2 and TRBJ2-7; D may correspond to TRBD1 or TRBD2 (5 bases each). CDR3 size: 14 residues. Germline loops: CDR1 SGHTA, CDR2 FQGNSA. The V end lost 5 bases, the J end lost 4 bases, and 15 bases lay between the germline ends. In nucleotides, the CDR3 is TGTGCCAGCAGCCGAGCCGGGGACGCTTACGAGCAGTACTTC. Protein: CASSRAGDAYEQYF.

The chain uses TRBV9 and TRBJ1-1; D gene unclear. The CDR3 is 14 amino acids. Germline V lookup: CDR1 SGDLS, CDR2 YYNGEE. The germline V and J ends were trimmed by 0 bases and 1 base, with 7 bases remaining between them. This chain's CDR3 is CASSVDQRNTEAFF. Written as DNA, the CDR3 is TGTGCCAGCAGCGTAGACCAGAGGAACACTGAAGCTTTCTTT.

The chain is built from TRBV10-3 and TRBJ2-7; the D is unclear. This CDR3 spans 15 amino acids. In germline, CDR1 is ENHRY, CDR2 SYGVKD. The V end lost 1 base, the J end lost 3 bases, and 13 bases lay between the germline ends. The CDR3 loop reads CAISEYGKGVYEQYF. The CDR3 nucleotides are TGTGCCATCAGTGAGTATGGGAAGGGTGTCTACGAGCAGTACTTC.

The CDR3 coding sequence is TGTGCCAGCAGCCCCGGTGGGGCCCCACAGGAGCAGTTCTTC. Residues: CASSPGGAPQEQFF. The V call is TRBV6-5, the J call TRBJ2-1; tentatively, D is TRBD1 (5 bases). This CDR3 has 14 amino acids. Germline CDR1 is MNHEY and CDR2 is SVGAGI. The V gene lost 6 bases and the J gene lost 10 bases, with 19 bases spanning the gap.

The chain couples TRBV6-1 to TRBJ1-1, with 8 bases lining up with TRBD1. CDR1 and CDR2 (germline): MNHNS, SASEGT. The trim removed 7 bases at V and 8 bases at J, leaving 6 bases unmatched. The CDR3 is 12 residues long. In nucleotides, the CDR3 is TGTGCCAGCAACCCCGGACAGGGCGAAGCTTTCTTT. Protein product: CASNPGQGEAFF.

V gene TRBV16 combines with J gene TRBJ2-7; 10 bases align to TRBD1. The V and J ends lost 4 bases and 0 bases, in that order; junction bases with no gene match: 6. Germline V CDR1 and CDR2: KGHSY, FQNENV. This CDR3 region has 16 residues. The CDR3 loop reads CASSRGGTGDSYEQYF. The CDR3 DNA sequence: TGTGCCAGCAGCCGGGGAGGGACAGGGGACTCCTACGAGCAGTACTTC.

The rearrangement joins TRBV6-1 to TRBJ1-2; TRBD1 is a possible D gene (5 bases). CDR1 is MNHNS, CDR2 SASEGT, per germline. The germline V and J ends were trimmed by 7 bases and 8 bases, with 23 bases remaining between them. The CDR3 consists of 15 residues. The CDR3 sequence: CASTRPEGPNVGYTF. For the CDR3, the DNA is TGTGCCAGCACGCGCCCCGAGGGGCCGAACGTGGGCTACACCTTC.

Comment on this clone: This same CDR3 is encoded by further DNA sequences in the sample. CDR3 in amino acids: CASSQERGTEAFF. The CDR3 bases are TGCGCCAGCAGCCAAGAACGGGGGACTGAAGCTTTCTTT. The genes are TRBV4-3 and TRBJ1-1; D is possibly TRBD1 (5 bases). This CDR3 contains 13 residues. Germline V CDR1 and CDR2: LGHNA, YSLEER. V was cut by 0 bases and J by 5 bases, with 7 bases left in between.

V is TRBV5-1 and J is TRBJ1-1; 11 nucleotides line up with TRBD1. Germline V gives CDR1 SGHRS, CDR2 YFSETQ. The junction had 4 bases not matched to a gene; V was cut back by 1 base and J by 2 bases. This CDR3 is 16 amino acids long. The CDR3 DNA sequence: TGCGCCAGCAGCTTGTCCGGGACAGGGGGTAACACTGAAGCTTTCTTT. Translating it yields CASSLSGTGGNTEAFF.

The chain couples TRBV5-1 to TRBJ2-2; the D call may be TRBD1 or TRBD2 (5 bases each). Germline CDR1 is SGHRS and CDR2 is YFSETQ. Trimming shortened V by 6 bases and J by 2 bases, and 11 bases separated the two germline ends. The CDR3 contains 14 residues. The CDR3 spells CASKGTVNTGELFF. CDR3 DNA: TGCGCCAGCAAGGGGACGGTTAACACCGGGGAGCTGTTTTTT.

This sequence joins TRBV5-1 and TRBJ1-4, with D possibly TRBD1 on 6 matching bases. V lost 1 base to trimming and J lost 4 bases, with 14 bases between them. The germline CDR1 and CDR2 sequences are SGHRS and YFSETQ. The CDR3 covers 16 residues. For the CDR3, the DNA is TGCGCCAGCAGCTTGCGGCCAGGGGCGGATAATGAAAAACTGTTTTTT. Its translation is CASSLRPGADNEKLFF.

This sequence joins TRBV2 and TRBJ2-5; unclear D gene. This CDR3 is 12 amino acids long. The V gene lost 8 bases and the J gene lost 5 bases, with 12 bases spanning the gap. In germline, CDR1 is SNHLY, CDR2 FYNNEI. CDR3 sequence (DNA): TGTGCCAGCGACTCCGAGAGGGAGACCCAGTACTTC. Its protein product is CASDSERETQYF.

This chain joins TRBV5-5 and TRBJ2-5; 7 nucleotides align to TRBD1. V lost 4 bases and J lost 5; bases outside the gene matches: 8. CDR3 length: 14 residues. Germline V CDR1 and CDR2: SGHKS, YYEKEE (reference sequence). CDR3 DNA: TGTGCCAGCAGCGCCGGGACAGCATCGGAGACCCAGTACTTC. Amino acids: CASSAGTASETQYF.